These 16 T cell receptor beta chains were all obtained from the same sample, sequenced in a study of cytomegalovirus exposure and HLA in healthy donors. The PCR contained 60 Vbeta and 13 Jbeta primers. Data came from immunoSEQ multiplex PCR; TCRdb stores just in-frame clones and leaves some out. Counted here are 80,000 to 130,000 clones, approximately 72% occurring once; the ten biggest clones make up around an eighth. Material: PBMCs. These receptors were taken from a male donor in good health and CMV-seropositive.

The chain links TRBV11-1 to TRBJ2-1, with D possibly matching TRBD2 (7 bases). The CDR3 is 15 amino acids. CDR1 and CDR2 from the germline V gene are SGHAT and FQDESV (reference sequence). V was pared by 2 bases and J by 8 bases, with 16 bases between. As DNA, the CDR3 is TGTGCCAGCAGCTTATGGGGGGGCAGAGTTGATGAGCAGTTCTTC. This translates into CASSLWGGRVDEQFF.

The chain recombines TRBV7-6 with TRBJ2-5, with a tentative D call TRBD1 (6 bases). There are 13 residues in the CDR3. The germline V gene encodes CDR1 SGHVS and CDR2 FNYEAQ. Trimming stripped 6 bases from V and 5 bases from J, with 13 bases between. CDR3 amino acids: CASSLDRLETQYF. In DNA form, the CDR3 reads TGTGCCAGCAGTCTTGACAGGCTCGAGACCCAGTACTTC.

This clone was observed a handful of times. This sequence joins TRBV2 and TRBJ1-1; TRBD1 agrees at 8 bases. The J segment lost 11 bases and the V segment lost 7 bases, leaving 18 bases of the junction unmatched. CDR3 length: 15 residues. Germline CDR1 is SNHLY and CDR2 is FYNNEI. CDR3 sequence: CASNERDRSSRGAFF. The CDR3 bases are TGTGCCAGCAACGAGAGGGACAGGTCTTCCCGCGGGGCTTTCTTT.

This sequence joins TRBV7-2 and TRBJ2-7, with 7 bases fitting TRBD2. Trimming took 3 bases from V and 0 from J; bases not matched to a gene: 2. The CDR3 runs 14 residues. The germline gives CDR1 SGHTA, CDR2 FQGNSA. The CDR3, as DNA: TGTGCCAGCAGCTTCGGACTAGTCTCCTACGAGCAGTACTTC. Protein: CASSFGLVSYEQYF.

This chain links TRBV2 with TRBJ1-2; the D gene is possibly TRBD1 (6 bases). The CDR3 contains 14 residues. From germline, CDR1 is SNHLY and CDR2 FYNNEI. V gave up 9 bases and J gave up 5 bases, with 19 bases separating them. The CDR3 loop reads CARKQGIQGYGYTF. CDR3 nucleotides: TGTGCCAGGAAACAGGGTATTCAGGGGTATGGCTACACCTTC.

The chain couples TRBV1 to TRBJ2-2; TRBD2, the table's D call, lacks a check against the DNA. TRBV1 is given as a pseudogene. This CDR3 spans 15 amino acids. CDR3 residues: CTSSQDGRNAGELFF. In DNA, the CDR3 is TGCACCAGCAGCCAAGATGGGAGGAACGCCGGGGAGCTGTTTTTT.

The chain joins TRBV7-7 to TRBJ2-5; D may be TRBD1 (6 bases). The CDR3 contains 12 residues. The germline CDR1 and CDR2 sequences are SSHAT and FNYEAQ (reference sequence). V was pared by 4 bases and J by 5 bases, with 8 bases between. This CDR3 reads CASSSTGETQYF. CDR3 bases: TGTGCCAGCAGCTCGACAGGCGAGACCCAGTACTTC.

The gene calls are TRBV11-3 and TRBJ2-3; 13 bases are shared with TRBD2. V shed 5 bases and J 5 bases; nucleotides not matched to a gene: 7. The CDR3 runs 16 residues. The germline CDR1 and CDR2 sequences are SGHNT and YENEEA. The CDR3 coding sequence is TGTGCCAGCAGCCCAGGACTAGCGGGGGTGAGAGATACGCAGTATTTT. Protein: CASSPGLAGVRDTQYF.

The rearrangement links TRBV19 to TRBJ2-5, with 7 nucleotides matching TRBD1. The V segment lost 6 bases and the J segment 2 bases; nucleotides outside the gene matches: 3. CDR1 LNHDA and CDR2 SQIVND come from the germline V gene (reference sequence). This CDR3 region has 13 residues. The CDR3 DNA follows: TGTGCCAGTAGGAACAGGGGACAAGAGACCCAGTACTTC. Protein product: CASRNRGQETQYF.

The rearrangement uses TRBV19 and TRBJ2-5, with TRBD1 identical over 9 bases. Germline CDR1 is LNHDA and CDR2 is SQIVND (reference sequence). The trim removed 5 bases at V and 1 base at J, leaving 2 bases unmatched. The CDR3 extends over 14 amino acids. The CDR3 region is CASSGQGTQETQYF. CDR3 DNA sequence: TGTGCCAGTAGTGGACAGGGGACCCAAGAGACCCAGTACTTC.

The rearrangement links TRBV11-2 to TRBJ2-7; TRBD1 aligns across 11 bases. CDR1 and CDR2 from the germline V gene are SGHAT and FQNNGV. CDR3 size: 14 residues. V lost 4 bases and J lost 7; bases outside the gene matches: 6. In DNA, the CDR3 is TGTGCCAGCAGCTCATTGGACAGGGGGCGTGAGCAGTACTTC. This sequence encodes CASSSLDRGREQYF.

The CDR3 DNA reads TGTGCCAGCAGTCGGACAGGGGTCGAGACATACTACGAGCAGTACTTC. This sequence encodes CASSRTGVETYYEQYF. The rearrangement joins TRBV28 to TRBJ2-7; 9 positions match TRBD1. The CDR3 totals 16 residues. J was trimmed by 3 bases and V by 5 bases; bases with no gene match: 11. CDR1 MDHEN and CDR2 SYDVKM come from the germline V gene.

The rearrangement links TRBV9 to TRBJ2-2, with TRBD2 as a possible D gene (5 bases). Between the trimmed V and J ends, which lost 0 bases and 8 bases, there was a span of 8 bases. Germline lookup yields CDR1 SGDLS and CDR2 YYNGEE. The CDR3 loop spans 13 amino acids. This CDR3 is CASSVATGGELFF. As DNA, the CDR3 is TGTGCCAGCAGCGTAGCTACGGGGGGGGAGCTGTTTTTT. Drawing the rest from reference TRBV9 and TRBJ2-2, the complete variable domain is DSGVTQTPKHLITATGQRVTLRCSPRSGDLSVYWYQQSLDQGLQFLIQYYNGEERAKGNILERFSAQQFPDLHSELNLSSLELGDSALYFCASSVATGGELFFGEGSRLTVL.

The chain is built from TRBV7-6 and TRBJ1-3, with unresolved D. CDR1 is SGHVS and CDR2 is FNYEAQ in the germline V gene. CDR3 length equals 16 residues. Between the trimmed V and J ends, which lost 0 bases and 0 bases, there was a span of 9 bases. The CDR3 sequence: CASSLAGTHSGNTIYF. The CDR3 DNA is TGTGCCAGCAGCTTAGCGGGCACCCACTCTGGAAACACCATATATTTT.

The rearrangement links TRBV27 to TRBJ2-5; the match to TRBD1 covers 7 bases. Trimming removed 2 bases from V and 5 bases from J; junction bases left unmatched: 8. Germline V CDR1 and CDR2: MNHEY, SMNVEV (reference sequence). CDR3 length: 15 amino acids. For the CDR3, the DNA is TGTGCCAGCAGTTTAACCCCGACAGGGTGGGAGACCCAGTACTTC. Amino acids: CASSLTPTGWETQYF.

This chain links TRBV15 with TRBJ1-3, with D perhaps matching TRBD1 (5 bases). V was shortened by 0 bases and J by 2 bases, with 8 bases between the two germline ends. The germline V gene encodes CDR1 LNHNV and CDR2 YYDKDF (reference sequence). This CDR3 is built from 15 residues. CDR3 sequence reads: CATSREGVTGNTIYF. Written as DNA, the CDR3 is TGTGCCACCAGCAGAGAAGGGGTGACTGGAAACACCATATATTTT.